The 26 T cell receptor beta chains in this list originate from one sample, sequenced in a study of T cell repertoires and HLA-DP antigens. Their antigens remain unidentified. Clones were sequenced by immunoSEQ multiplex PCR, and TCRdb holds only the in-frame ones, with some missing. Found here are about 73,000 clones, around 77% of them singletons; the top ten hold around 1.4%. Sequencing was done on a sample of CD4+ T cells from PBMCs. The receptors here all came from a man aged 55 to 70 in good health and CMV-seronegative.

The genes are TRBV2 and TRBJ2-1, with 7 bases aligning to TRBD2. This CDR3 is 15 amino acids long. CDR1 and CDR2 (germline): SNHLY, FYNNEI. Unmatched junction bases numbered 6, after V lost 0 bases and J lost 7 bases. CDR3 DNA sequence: TGTGCCAGCAGTGAAGCGAGGGCTAGCGGAAATGAGCAGTTCTTC. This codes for CASSEARASGNEQFF.

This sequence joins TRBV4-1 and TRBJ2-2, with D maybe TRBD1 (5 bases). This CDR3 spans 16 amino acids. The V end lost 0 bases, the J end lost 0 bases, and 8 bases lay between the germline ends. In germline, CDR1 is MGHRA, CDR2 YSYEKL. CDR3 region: CASSQEQVANTGELFF. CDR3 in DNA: TGCGCCAGCAGCCAAGAACAGGTCGCGAACACCGGGGAGCTGTTTTTT.

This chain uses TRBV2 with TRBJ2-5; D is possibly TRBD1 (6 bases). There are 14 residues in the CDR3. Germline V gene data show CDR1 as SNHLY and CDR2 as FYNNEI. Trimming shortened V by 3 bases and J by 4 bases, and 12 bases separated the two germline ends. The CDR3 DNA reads TGTGCCAGCAGTGAGGGCAGGGGAACAGAGACCCAGTACTTC. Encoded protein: CASSEGRGTETQYF. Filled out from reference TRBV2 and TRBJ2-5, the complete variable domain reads EPEVTQTPSHQVTQMGQEVILRCVPISNHLYFYWYRQILGQKVEFLVSFYNNEISEKSEIFDDQFSVERPDGSNFTLKIRSTKLEDSAMYFCASSEGRGTETQYFGPGTRLLVL.

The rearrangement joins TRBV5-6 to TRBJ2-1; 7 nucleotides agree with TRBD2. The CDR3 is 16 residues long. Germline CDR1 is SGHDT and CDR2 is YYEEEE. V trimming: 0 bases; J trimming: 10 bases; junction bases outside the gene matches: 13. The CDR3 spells CASSLAGGLAGAEQFF. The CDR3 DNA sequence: TGTGCCAGCAGCTTGGCGGGGGGTTTGGCTGGGGCAGAGCAGTTCTTC.

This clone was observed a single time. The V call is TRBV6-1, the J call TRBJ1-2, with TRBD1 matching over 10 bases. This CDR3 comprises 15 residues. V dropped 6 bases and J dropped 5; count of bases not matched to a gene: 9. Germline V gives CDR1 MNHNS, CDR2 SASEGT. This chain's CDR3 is CASRATGGADYGYTF. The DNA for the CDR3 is TGTGCCAGCAGGGCGACAGGGGGCGCGGATTATGGCTACACCTTC.

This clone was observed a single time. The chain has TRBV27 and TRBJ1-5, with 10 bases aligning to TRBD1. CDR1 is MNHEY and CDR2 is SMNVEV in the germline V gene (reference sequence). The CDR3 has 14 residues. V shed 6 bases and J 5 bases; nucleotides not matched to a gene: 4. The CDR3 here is CASRTGTGDQPQHF. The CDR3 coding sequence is TGTGCCAGCAGAACCGGGACAGGGGATCAGCCCCAGCATTTT.

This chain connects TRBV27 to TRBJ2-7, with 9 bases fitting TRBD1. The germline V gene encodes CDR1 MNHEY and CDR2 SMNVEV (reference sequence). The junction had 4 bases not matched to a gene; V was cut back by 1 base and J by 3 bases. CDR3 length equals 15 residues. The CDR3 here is CASSLYRDRDYEQYF. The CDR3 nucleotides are TGTGCCAGCAGTTTATATCGGGACAGGGACTACGAGCAGTACTTC.

CDR3 loop: CASSPGQGLNGYTF. CDR3 coding DNA: TGTGCCAGCTCACCGGGACAGGGGCTCAATGGCTACACCTTC. The gene calls are TRBV18 and TRBJ1-2; TRBD1 agrees at 10 bases. With V trimmed by 3 bases and J by 6 bases, 4 bases remained unmatched. The CDR3 sequence is 14 residues long. Germline loops: CDR1 KGHSH, CDR2 LQKENI.

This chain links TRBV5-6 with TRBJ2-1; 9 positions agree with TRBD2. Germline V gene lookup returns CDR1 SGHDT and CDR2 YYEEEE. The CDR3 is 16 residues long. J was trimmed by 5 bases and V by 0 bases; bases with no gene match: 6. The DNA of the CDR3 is TGTGCCAGCAGCTTGGGGAGCGGGGGGTCGAACAATGAGCAGTTCTTC. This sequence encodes CASSLGSGGSNNEQFF.

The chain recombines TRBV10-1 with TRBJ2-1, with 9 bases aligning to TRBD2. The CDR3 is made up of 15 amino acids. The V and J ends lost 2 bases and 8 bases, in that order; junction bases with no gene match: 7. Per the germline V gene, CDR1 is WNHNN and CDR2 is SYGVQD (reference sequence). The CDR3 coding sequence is TGCGCCAGCAGTGAGAGGCGGGGGGGCCGCGATGAGCAGTTCTTC. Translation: CASSERRGGRDEQFF.

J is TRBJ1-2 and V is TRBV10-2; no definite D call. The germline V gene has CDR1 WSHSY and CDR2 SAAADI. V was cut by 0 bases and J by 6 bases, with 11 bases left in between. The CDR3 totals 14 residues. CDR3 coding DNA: TGCGCCAGCAGTGAGTCGACTGGCCCCGATGGCTACACCTTC. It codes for CASSESTGPDGYTF.

The CDR3 DNA follows: TGCGCCAGCAGCCAAGAGTCGGCAGTCCAAGAGACCCAGTACTTC. This codes for CASSQESAVQETQYF. The chain uses TRBV4-3 and TRBJ2-5; unclear D gene. V shed 0 bases and J shed 1 base, with 9 bases lying between them. CDR1 and CDR2 (germline): LGHNA, YSLEER. This CDR3 comprises 15 residues.

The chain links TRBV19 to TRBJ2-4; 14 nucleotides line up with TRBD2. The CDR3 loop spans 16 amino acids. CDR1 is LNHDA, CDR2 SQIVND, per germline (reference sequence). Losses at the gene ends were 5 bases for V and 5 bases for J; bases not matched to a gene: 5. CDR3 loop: CASSSRLAGGENIQYF. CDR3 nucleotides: TGTGCCAGTAGTTCGCGACTAGCGGGGGGGGAAAACATTCAGTACTTC.

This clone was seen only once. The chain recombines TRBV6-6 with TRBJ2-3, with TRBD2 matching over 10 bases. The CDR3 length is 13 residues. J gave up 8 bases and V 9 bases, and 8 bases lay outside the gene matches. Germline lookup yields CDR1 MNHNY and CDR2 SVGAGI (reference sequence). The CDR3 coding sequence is TGTGCCAGTGATCTAGCGGGGGATGGTACGCAGTATTTT. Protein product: CASDLAGDGTQYF.

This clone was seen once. CDR3 sequence (DNA): TGTGCCAGCAGTTTGAGTCAGGGTACCTATAATTCACCCCTCCACTTT. It translates to CASSLSQGTYNSPLHF. The rearrangement joins TRBV13 to TRBJ1-6; D is perhaps TRBD1 (5 bases). The V end lost 6 bases, the J end lost 2 bases, and 14 bases lay between the germline ends. Germline V gene lookup returns CDR1 PRHDT and CDR2 FYEKMQ (reference sequence). CDR3 length: 16 residues.

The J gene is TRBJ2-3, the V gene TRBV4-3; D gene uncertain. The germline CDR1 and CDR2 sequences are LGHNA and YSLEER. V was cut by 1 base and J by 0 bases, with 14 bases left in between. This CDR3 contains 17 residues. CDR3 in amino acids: CASSQGSGLSSTDTQYF. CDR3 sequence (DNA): TGCGCCAGCAGCCAAGGCTCGGGCCTCTCTAGCACAGATACGCAGTATTTT.

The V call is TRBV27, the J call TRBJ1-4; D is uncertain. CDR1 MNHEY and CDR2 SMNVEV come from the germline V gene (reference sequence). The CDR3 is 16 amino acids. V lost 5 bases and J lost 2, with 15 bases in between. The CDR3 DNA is TGTGCCAGCAGTCCGCGTTACCGAGGGACTAATGAAAAACTGTTTTTT. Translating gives CASSPRYRGTNEKLFF.

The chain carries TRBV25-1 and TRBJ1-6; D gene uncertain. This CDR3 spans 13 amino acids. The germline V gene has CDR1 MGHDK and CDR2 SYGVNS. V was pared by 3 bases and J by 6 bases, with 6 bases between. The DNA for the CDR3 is TGTGCCAGCAGTGATCGCGGTAATTCACCCCTCCACTTT. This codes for CASSDRGNSPLHF.

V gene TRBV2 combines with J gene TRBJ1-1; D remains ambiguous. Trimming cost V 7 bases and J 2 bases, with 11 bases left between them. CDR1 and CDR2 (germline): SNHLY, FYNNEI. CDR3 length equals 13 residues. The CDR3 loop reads CASMVWANTEAFF. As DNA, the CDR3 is TGTGCCAGCATGGTATGGGCCAACACTGAAGCTTTCTTT.

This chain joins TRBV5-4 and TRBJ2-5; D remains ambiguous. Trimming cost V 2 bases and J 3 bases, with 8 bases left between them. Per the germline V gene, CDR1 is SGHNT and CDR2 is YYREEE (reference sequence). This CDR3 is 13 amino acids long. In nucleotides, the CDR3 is TGTGCCAGCAGCTTTCCCCACAAAGAGACCCAGTACTTC. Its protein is CASSFPHKETQYF.

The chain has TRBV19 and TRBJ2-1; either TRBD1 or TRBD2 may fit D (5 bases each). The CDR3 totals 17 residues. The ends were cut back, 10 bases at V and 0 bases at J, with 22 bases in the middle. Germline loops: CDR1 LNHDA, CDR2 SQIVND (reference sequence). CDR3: CATGAWGKMSSYNEQFF. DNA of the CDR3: TGTGCCACCGGGGCGTGGGGGAAAATGAGCTCCTACAATGAGCAGTTCTTC.

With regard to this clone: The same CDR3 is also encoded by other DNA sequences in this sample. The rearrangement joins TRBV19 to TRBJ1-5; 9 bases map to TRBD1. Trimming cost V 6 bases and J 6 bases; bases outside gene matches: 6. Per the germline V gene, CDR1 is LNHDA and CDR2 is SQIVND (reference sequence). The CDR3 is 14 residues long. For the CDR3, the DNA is TGTGCCAGTAGCACTACAGGGGGCGGTCAGCCCCAGCATTTT. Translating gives CASSTTGGGQPQHF.

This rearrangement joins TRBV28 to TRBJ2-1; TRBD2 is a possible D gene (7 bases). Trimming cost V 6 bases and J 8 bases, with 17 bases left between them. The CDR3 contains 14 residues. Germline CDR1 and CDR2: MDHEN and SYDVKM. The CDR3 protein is CASRQGGARYEQFF. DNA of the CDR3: TGTGCCAGCAGACAAGGGGGGGCTCGGTATGAGCAGTTCTTC.

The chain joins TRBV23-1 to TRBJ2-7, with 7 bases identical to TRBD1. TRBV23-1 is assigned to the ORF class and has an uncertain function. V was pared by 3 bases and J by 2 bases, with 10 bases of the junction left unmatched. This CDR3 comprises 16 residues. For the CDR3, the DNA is TGCGCCAGCAGTCACCCTGGTGGGACAGTCCCCTACGAGCAGTACTTC. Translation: CASSHPGGTVPYEQYF.

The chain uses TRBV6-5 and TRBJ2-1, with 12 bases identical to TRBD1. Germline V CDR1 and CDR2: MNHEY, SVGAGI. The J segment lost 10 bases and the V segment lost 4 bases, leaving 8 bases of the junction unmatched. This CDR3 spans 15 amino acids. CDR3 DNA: TGTGCCAGCAGTTTCCCGGGACAGGGGGCCGAAGAGCAGTTCTTC. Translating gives CASSFPGQGAEEQFF.

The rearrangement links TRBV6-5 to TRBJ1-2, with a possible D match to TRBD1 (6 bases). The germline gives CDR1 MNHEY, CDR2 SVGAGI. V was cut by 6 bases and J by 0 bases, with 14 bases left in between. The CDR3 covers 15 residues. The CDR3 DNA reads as TGTGCCAGCAGCGCGAACAGGGACGCTAACTATGGCTACACCTTC. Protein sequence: CASSANRDANYGYTF.